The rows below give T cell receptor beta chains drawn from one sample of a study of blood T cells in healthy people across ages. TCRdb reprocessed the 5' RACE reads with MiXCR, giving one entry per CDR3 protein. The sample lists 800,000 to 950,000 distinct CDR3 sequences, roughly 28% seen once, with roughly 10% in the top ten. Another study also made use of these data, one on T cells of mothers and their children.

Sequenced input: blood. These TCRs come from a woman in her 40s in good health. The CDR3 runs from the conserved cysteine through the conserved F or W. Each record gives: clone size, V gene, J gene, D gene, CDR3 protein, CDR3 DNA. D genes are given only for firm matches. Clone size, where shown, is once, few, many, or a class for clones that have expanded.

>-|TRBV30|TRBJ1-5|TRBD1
CAWSVGTGNQSQHF
TGTGCCTGGAGTGTTGGGACAGGCAATCAGTCCCAGCATTTT
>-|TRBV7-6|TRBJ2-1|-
CASSPAPVRLSSYNEQFF
TGTGCCAGCAGCCCCGCCCCGGTCAGGCTGAGCTCCTACAATGAGCAGTTCTTC
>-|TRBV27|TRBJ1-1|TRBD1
CASSLTGGVEAFF
TGTGCCAGCAGTTTGACAGGGGGCGTTGAAGCTTTCTTT
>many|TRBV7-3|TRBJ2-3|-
CASSLSLGSVTDTQYF
TGTGCCAGCAGCTTATCACTGGGGTCAGTCACAGATACGCAGTATTTT
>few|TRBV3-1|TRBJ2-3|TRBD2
CASSPGLAWTDTQYF
TGTGCCAGCAGCCCCGGACTAGCGTGGACAGATACGCAGTATTTT
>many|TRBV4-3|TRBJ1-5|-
CASSQDRRQPYQPQHF
TGCGCCAGCAGCCAAGATCGCAGACAACCCTATCAGCCCCAGCATTTT
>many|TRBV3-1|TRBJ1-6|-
CASSQGRLNSPLHF
TGTGCCAGCAGCCAAGGTCGGCTTAATTCACCCCTCCACTTT
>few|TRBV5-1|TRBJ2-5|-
CASSLDRVGINEQYF
TGCGCCAGCAGCTTGGACAGGGTGGGGATCAATGAGCAGTACTTC
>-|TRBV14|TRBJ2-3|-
CASSQDGGGSTDTQYF
TGTGCCAGCAGCCAAGATGGAGGCGGAAGCACAGATACGCAGTATTTT
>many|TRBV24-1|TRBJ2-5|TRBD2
CATSDRPSGLAVETQYF
TGTGCCACCAGTGACCGACCCTCGGGACTAGCGGTAGAGACCCAGTACTTC
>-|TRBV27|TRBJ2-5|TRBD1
CASSAPGTGLQETQYF
TGTGCCAGCAGTGCGCCCGGGACAGGGCTTCAAGAGACCCAGTACTTC
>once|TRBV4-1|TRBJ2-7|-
CASSPATYYEQYF
TGCGCCAGCAGCCCGGCGACATACTACGAGCAGTACTTC
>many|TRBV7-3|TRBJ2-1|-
CASRPRTLNEQFF
TGTGCCAGCAGGCCGCGGACCCTCAATGAGCAGTTCTTC
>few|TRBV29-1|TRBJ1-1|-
CSGRDPRDTEAFF
TGCAGCGGCCGGGACCCAAGGGACACTGAAGCTTTCTTT
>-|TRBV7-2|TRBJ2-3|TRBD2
CASSLASGNTDTQYF
TGTGCCAGCAGCTTAGCTAGCGGGAACACAGATACGCAGTATTTT
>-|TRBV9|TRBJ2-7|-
CASSLSSEGAYEQYF
TGTGCCAGCAGCCTTTCTAGCGAGGGGGCGTACGAGCAGTACTTC
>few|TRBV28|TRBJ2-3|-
CAGTKGEEGGTQYF
TGTGCCGGTACAAAGGGGGAGGAAGGCGGTACGCAGTATTTT
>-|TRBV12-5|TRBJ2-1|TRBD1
CASGLGYRGSYNEQFF
TGTGCTAGTGGTTTGGGATACAGGGGATCCTACAATGAGCAGTTCTTC
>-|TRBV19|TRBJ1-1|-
CASSPGGETTEAFF
TGTGCCAGTAGCCCCGGAGGGGAGACCACTGAAGCTTTCTTT
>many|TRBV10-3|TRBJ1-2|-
CAINIRSGDGGYTF
TGTGCCATCAACATCAGGTCAGGGGATGGTGGCTACACCTTC
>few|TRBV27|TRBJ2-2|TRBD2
CASTFGAGTSVGGELFF
TGTGCCAGCACCTTCGGGGCCGGGACTAGCGTTGGCGGGGAGCTGTTTTTT
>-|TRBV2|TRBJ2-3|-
CASSSSVLGRGANTQYF
TGTGCCAGCAGTAGTTCCGTTCTCGGACGGGGGGCTAATACGCAGTATTTT
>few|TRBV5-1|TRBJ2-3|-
CASSLVGTYSTDTQYF
TGCGCCAGCAGCTTGGTCGGGACTTACAGCACAGATACGCAGTATTTT
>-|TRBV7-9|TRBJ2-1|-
CASSTNWGLAGNNEQFF
TGTGCCAGCAGCACCAACTGGGGGCTAGCCGGTAACAATGAGCAGTTCTTC